The clone carrying this TCR beta chain was counted between two and nine times. These patients, aged 18 to 65, had recently diagnosed hyperthyroidism lasting under 2 months. Exclusion followed for patients with uncontrolled infection, other autoimmune disease, pregnancy or lactation. For the diagnoses, clinical symptoms, serum thyroxine and TRAb, thyroid ultrasound and orbital computed tomography were used. Using 9.5 to 10 ml of fresh peripheral blood, PBMCs were prepared. Regions amplified from RNA transcripts were the TCR beta CDR3 regions. HTBI primers were employed in a first-round RT-PCR of the TCR CDR3. TCRdb fed the multiplex PCR reads into MiXCR, producing one record per CDR3 protein. The sample includes some 720,000 distinct CDR3 sequences, 15% to 20% seen only once; the top ten take roughly 8%. This record belongs to a study of T cells in Graves' hyperthyroidism and ophthalmopathy. The germline CDR1 and CDR2 sequences are LGHDT and YNNKEL (reference sequence). The CDR3 has 12 residues. The ends were cut back, 5 bases at V and 2 bases at J, with 4 bases in the middle.

The source material was blood. The rearrangement uses TRBV3-1 and TRBJ1-3; D ambiguous. This sequence was found in a man between 18 and 35 years old with Graves' hyperthyroidism. DNA of the CDR3: TGTGCCAGCAGCTGGGCTGGAAACACCATATATTTT. This gives the protein CASSWAGNTIYF.